One sample yielded the 15 T cell receptor beta chains listed below, sequenced in a study of T-cell memory formation after mild COVID-19. TCRdb fed the 5' RACE reads into MiXCR, producing one record per CDR3 protein. The sample includes some 350,000 distinct CDR3 sequences, over 10% of them seen just once. The sequenced sample was PBMCs or a T cell subset sorted from them (not recorded which). These receptors came from a man aged 18-30 years who had mild COVID-19 (a few samples of this study predate the infection). Cell type and time point are not known.

This clonotype was seen more than once but under ten times. J is TRBJ2-2 and V is TRBV7-3; no definite D call. Trimming took off 0 bases at V and 9 bases at J, with 8 bases between the two ends. This CDR3 spans 13 amino acids. Germline lookup yields CDR1 SGHTA and CDR2 FQGTGA. CDR3 bases: TGTGCCAGCAGCTTAACGTCGACCCGGGAGCTGTTTTTT. Its translation is CASSLTSTRELFF.

The sample holds one count of this clonotype. The chain employs TRBV5-7 and TRBJ2-2; possibly TRBD2 for D (5 bases). TRBV5-7 is an ORF for which the function is uncertain. The CDR3 has 16 amino acids. V was clipped by 4 bases and J by 3 bases, with 16 bases between them. For the CDR3, the DNA is TGTGCCAGCAGCATTGACAAAGGAGGAGACACCGGGGAGCTGTTTTTT. This codes for CASSIDKGGDTGELFF.

This clonotype turned up a few times. The J gene is TRBJ2-3, the V gene TRBV11-2; 7 bases line up with TRBD2. Germline assignment: CDR1 SGHAT and CDR2 FQNNGV. This CDR3 is 16 amino acids long. V was pared by 2 bases and J by 3 bases, with 8 bases of the junction left unmatched. CDR3: CASSLLAGGETDTQYF. The CDR3, as DNA: TGTGCCAGCAGCTTACTCGCTGGGGGGGAAACAGATACGCAGTATTTT.

This clonotype was seen ten or more times. This chain connects TRBV4-3 to TRBJ2-5; D possibly corresponds to TRBD2 (6 bases). The germline V gene encodes CDR1 LGHNA and CDR2 YSLEER. There are 13 residues in the CDR3. The V end lost 4 bases, the J end lost 0 bases, and 6 bases lay between the germline ends. The CDR3: CASSRDYQETQYF. The CDR3 nucleotides are TGCGCCAGCAGCCGGGACTACCAAGAGACCCAGTACTTC.

This clonotype appeared many times. The chain carries TRBV29-1 and TRBJ2-3; D ambiguous. Per germline, CDR1 SQVTM and CDR2 ANQGSEA. This CDR3 is 14 amino acids long. Trimming shortened V by 3 bases and J by 1 base, and 11 bases separated the two germline ends. CDR3 in DNA: TGCAGCGTTGAGAGTACATCACGCACAGATACGCAGTATTTT. This encodes CSVESTSRTDTQYF.

The J gene is TRBJ1-5, the V gene TRBV4-1; D not resolved. V lost 4 bases to trimming and J lost 0 bases, with 10 bases between them. CDR3 size: 15 residues. Germline V gene lookup returns CDR1 MGHRA and CDR2 YSYEKL. The CDR3 region has the DNA TGCGCCAGCAGCCCGAATGTTAATAGCAATCAGCCCCAGCATTTT. Amino acids: CASSPNVNSNQPQHF.

The chain carries TRBV5-1 and TRBJ2-4; D is unclear. The CDR3 loop spans 20 amino acids. V was pared by 4 bases and J by 0 bases, with 26 bases between. Germline CDR1 SGHRS, CDR2 YFSETQ. CDR3 bases: TGCGCCAGCAGCCTGGATGGAAGACGAGGAGTACGCCTAGCCAAAAACATTCAGTACTTC. This encodes CASSLDGRRGVRLAKNIQYF.

This chain uses TRBV4-1 with TRBJ2-7; D is unresolved. V gave up 1 base and J gave up 0 bases, with 10 bases separating them. The CDR3 length is 15 residues. Germline V CDR1 and CDR2: MGHRA, YSYEKL. This CDR3 is CASSQGALGSYEQYF. The CDR3 DNA reads as TGCGCCAGCAGCCAAGGGGCGTTGGGCTCCTACGAGCAGTACTTC.

V usage is TRBV21-1 and J usage is TRBJ2-4; TRBD1 is the table's D call, not checked against the DNA. TRBV21-1 is a known pseudogene. CDR3 length equals 17 residues. CDR3 nucleotides: TGTGCCAGCAGCAAGTCTACAGGGGAGGAAGCCAAAAACATTCAGTACTTC. This translates into CASSKSTGEEAKNIQYF.

In this sample, this clonotype turned up a few times. The V gene is TRBV6-5, the J gene TRBJ1-2, with 8 bases matching TRBD1. The CDR3 totals 14 residues. Germline trimming cut 6 bases from V and 6 bases from J; bases unmatched to any gene: 9. Germline values: CDR1 MNHEY, CDR2 SVGAGI. CDR3 bases: TGTGCCAGCAGCCAGATCCCGGACAGGGATGGCTACACCTTC. Amino acids: CASSQIPDRDGYTF.

This chain joins TRBV29-1 and TRBJ1-1; D remains unclear. The CDR3 is 12 amino acids. Trimming removed 3 bases at V and 1 base at J, with 6 bases between. The germline V gene encodes CDR1 SQVTM and CDR2 ANQGSEA. The CDR3 sequence: CSVDSQNTEAFF. CDR3 DNA sequence: TGCAGCGTTGATTCACAGAACACTGAAGCTTTCTTT.

V usage is TRBV24-1 and J usage is TRBJ1-2; D uncertain. The CDR3 runs 14 residues. Trimming stripped 1 base from V and 2 bases from J, with 7 bases between. CDR1 and CDR2 from the germline V gene are KGHDR and SFDVKD. The CDR3 bases are TGTGCCACCAGTGATTTTACCGGGAACTATGGCTACACCTTC. It translates to CATSDFTGNYGYTF.

The chain is built from TRBV5-1 and TRBJ2-1, with 9 bases lining up with TRBD1. Trimming cost V 4 bases and J 9 bases; bases outside gene matches: 8. This CDR3 contains 14 residues. Per the germline V gene, CDR1 is SGHRS and CDR2 is YFSETQ. The CDR3 DNA is TGCGCCAGCAGCCTACGGACAGGGGACGGTGAGCAGTTCTTC. Translation: CASSLRTGDGEQFF.

V is TRBV20-1 and J is TRBJ2-3; possible D gene TRBD2, 5 bases. Germline values: CDR1 DFQATT, CDR2 SNEGSKA (reference sequence). This CDR3 contains 16 residues. V lost 1 base, J lost 5 bases, and 19 bases lay in between. The CDR3 region is CSARVPRLAVGDTQYF. The CDR3 coding sequence is TGCAGTGCTAGAGTGCCCCGGCTAGCCGTGGGAGATACGCAGTATTTT.

A remark on this clonotype: One end of the junction fails to match germline, which may point to a read error. J is TRBJ2-5 and V is TRBV6-1; 11 bases agree with TRBD2. The CDR3 length is 13 residues. Germline V gives CDR1 MNHNS, CDR2 SASEGT. The CDR3 DNA sequence: TGTGCCAGCAGTCCGGGACTAGCGGCCCCTAGGTGCTTC. Its translation: CASSPGLAAPRCF.